This entry features one T cell receptor beta chain sequence. This record belongs to a study of blood T cell repertoires in COVID-19. Study background: Samples taken during acute and convalescent COVID-19 were collected in the United States, Italy and Spain. The analysed material was cDNA or gDNA that came from T cells, B-cell-depleted T cells, or PBMCs.

In the original workflow: By means of reference gene primer amplification, nucleated cell counts were estimated. Profiling relied on immunoSEQ multiplex PCR, and the TCRdb table lists in-frame clones only, not all of them. That table gives V, J and clone size, and the DNA gave D and trimming. The sample holds tens of thousands of clones, approximately 80% seen once. This CDR3 has 15 amino acids. CDR1 and CDR2 from the germline V gene are SGHKS and YYEKEE (reference sequence). V shed 5 bases, J shed 6 bases, and the junction held 11 bases outside the gene matches. Specimen: peripheral blood. This chain uses TRBV5-5 with TRBJ2-1; 7 bases match TRBD2. The sequence derives from a man between 60 and 75 years old with acute or convalescent COVID-19. As DNA, the CDR3 is TGTGCCAGCAGTCCCCGACAGCGGGAATTCAATGAGCAGTTCTTC. Translating gives CASSPRQREFNEQFF.